This TCR beta chain was profiled in a study of T-cell reconstitution after alpha-beta-depleted transplantation in children (dated by TCRdb to 2016 to 2017). A note on the overall study: The study quantitatively tracked T-cell immune reconstitution after TCRalphabeta/CD19-depleted allogeneic hematopoietic cell transplantation in children using TCR repertoire profiling.

Its CDR3 holds 14 amino acids, cysteine through phenylalanine. Just CDR3 DNA is preserved here, 42 bases in frame from base 1. The germline V gene provides CDR1 MNHEY and CDR2 SVGAGI. V gives up 4 bases and J gives up 6 bases, and the segment between their germline ends measures 13 bases. The library was produced with PCR. Sequencer: Illumina HiSeq 2500. TCR libraries were prepared with molecular barcoding, using unique molecular identifiers to normalize TCRbeta repertoire quantification. TCRdb reworked the public reads: Q25 trimming with fastp, MiXCR clone assembly, productive beta chains retained. One record per CDR3 amino acid sequence lists the most common genes and DNA. Recorded for this sample are approximately 350,000 distinct CDR3 sequences; about 9.3% of them occurred a single time. Of the sample, under 3% falls within the top ten clones. This clonotype was recorded a few times. Its recognized antigen is unknown. Base qualities were left out, and no much larger clone turns up one base away.

The sample in question was PBMCs from the stem cell graft donor, obtained from the stem cell graft. Recombination joined TRBV6-5 with TRBJ1-5; matching of 5 bases hints at TRBD1 as the D gene. This receptor was obtained from a human donor who donated a stem cell graft to a child with acute lymphoblastic leukemia. The nucleotide sequence reads as follows: TGTGCCAGCAGTTCTGGGCAGGGAGTTCAGCCCCAGCATTTT. Protein translation: CASSSGQGVQPQHF.